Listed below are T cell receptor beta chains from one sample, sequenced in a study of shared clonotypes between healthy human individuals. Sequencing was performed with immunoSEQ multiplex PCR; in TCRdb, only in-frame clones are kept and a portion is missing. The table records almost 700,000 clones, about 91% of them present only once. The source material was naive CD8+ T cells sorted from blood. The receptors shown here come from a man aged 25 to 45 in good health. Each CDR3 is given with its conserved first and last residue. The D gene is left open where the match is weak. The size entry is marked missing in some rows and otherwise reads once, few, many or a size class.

CDR3nt: TGTGCCAGCAGCGTGCTAGCGGGAGCCGGGGAGCTGTTTTTT
CDR3aa: CASSVLAGAGELFF
v_gene: TRBV13
abundance: -
j_gene: TRBJ2-2
d_gene: TRBD2

CDR3nt: TGTGCCAGCAGCCCCTGGGGGGAAAGCACAGATACGCAGTATTTT
CDR3aa: CASSPWGESTDTQYF
v_gene: TRBV7-3
abundance: -
j_gene: TRBJ2-3
d_gene: -

CDR3nt: TGTGCCAGCAGTCCCTGGGGCAATCAGCCCCAGCATTTT
CDR3aa: CASSPWGNQPQHF
v_gene: TRBV27
abundance: -
j_gene: TRBJ1-5
d_gene: -

CDR3nt: TGTGCCAGCAGATCCAAGGTCGGCACCTACGAGCAGTACTTC
CDR3aa: CASRSKVGTYEQYF
v_gene: TRBV7-9
abundance: -
j_gene: TRBJ2-7
d_gene: -

CDR3nt: TGCAGCGTTGGGGGGACAGCGGGAGAAGAGACCCAGTACTTC
CDR3aa: CSVGGTAGEETQYF
v_gene: TRBV29-1
abundance: -
j_gene: TRBJ2-5
d_gene: -

CDR3nt: TGTGCCAGCAGGCAACGACAGGGTCTTAATACTGAAGCTTTCTTT
CDR3aa: CASRQRQGLNTEAFF
v_gene: TRBV28
abundance: -
j_gene: TRBJ1-1
d_gene: TRBD1

CDR3nt: TGTGCCAGCAGCCGGCCCATGCTAGCTGAATATGAGCAGTTCTTC
CDR3aa: CASSRPMLAEYEQFF
v_gene: TRBV16
abundance: -
j_gene: TRBJ2-1
d_gene: -

CDR3nt: TGTGCCAGCACCTTAGGGACTAGCGGGAGCTACAATGAGCAGTTCTTC
CDR3aa: CASTLGTSGSYNEQFF
v_gene: TRBV2
abundance: -
j_gene: TRBJ2-1
d_gene: TRBD2

CDR3nt: TGTGCCAGCTCCGGACAGGGGATCACCGGGGAGCTGTTTTTT
CDR3aa: CASSGQGITGELFF
v_gene: TRBV5-4
abundance: -
j_gene: TRBJ2-2
d_gene: TRBD1

CDR3nt: TGTGCCAGCGGTCTTAGCGGGAGTAGTTACGAGCAGTACTTC
CDR3aa: CASGLSGSSYEQYF
v_gene: TRBV28
abundance: -
j_gene: TRBJ2-7
d_gene: TRBD2

CDR3nt: TGTGCCAGCAGTGGACTTGGGGTTTCGGGAGAGCAGTTCTTC
CDR3aa: CASSGLGVSGEQFF
v_gene: TRBV2
abundance: -
j_gene: TRBJ2-1
d_gene: -

CDR3nt: TGTGCCAGTAGCCCCGGACAGGGAGCCTACGAGCAGTACTTC
CDR3aa: CASSPGQGAYEQYF
v_gene: TRBV5-6
abundance: -
j_gene: TRBJ2-7
d_gene: TRBD1

CDR3nt: TGTGCCAGCAGCTACAGGAGGGGGGCCGGGGAGCTGTTTTTT
CDR3aa: CASSYRRGAGELFF
v_gene: TRBV28
abundance: -
j_gene: TRBJ2-2
d_gene: -

CDR3nt: TGTGCCAGCAGCCTCTACGCCCGGGGGGAGACCCAGTACTTC
CDR3aa: CASSLYARGETQYF
v_gene: TRBV7-3
abundance: -
j_gene: TRBJ2-5
d_gene: -

CDR3nt: TGTGCCAGCAGCGACACCTCGAATCAGCCCCAGCATTTT
CDR3aa: CASSDTSNQPQHF
v_gene: TRBV27
abundance: -
j_gene: TRBJ1-5
d_gene: -

CDR3nt: TGTGCTACCCTAGCGGGAGGGTTTTTAGTCTTC
CDR3aa: CATLAGGFLVF
v_gene: TRBV9
abundance: -
j_gene: TRBJ2-1
d_gene: TRBD2

CDR3nt: TGTGCCAGCAGCGTAGGAACCGTAGTCTTTACCGACCCCCGGGACAGGGGTAGATTGAATGAGCAGTTCTTC
CDR3aa: CASSVGTVVFTDPRDRGRLNEQFF
v_gene: TRBV9
abundance: -
j_gene: TRBJ2-1
d_gene: TRBD1

CDR3nt: TGTGCCAGCAGTGAACAGGGGCTTTTGGTGGGAGGAGGGGCAGAGACCCAGTACTTC
CDR3aa: CASSEQGLLVGGGAETQYF
v_gene: TRBV6-1
abundance: once
j_gene: TRBJ2-5
d_gene: -

CDR3nt: TGCGCCAGCAGCCAAAGTCCGGGGAGCACAGATACGCAGTATTTT
CDR3aa: CASSQSPGSTDTQYF
v_gene: TRBV4-1
abundance: -
j_gene: TRBJ2-3
d_gene: -

CDR3nt: TGTGCCAGCAGCCTGCACGAAGGCGTGAACACTGAAGCTTTCTTT
CDR3aa: CASSLHEGVNTEAFF
v_gene: TRBV7-9
abundance: -
j_gene: TRBJ1-1
d_gene: -

CDR3nt: TGTGCCAGCAGTCCAATACACCTGAACACTGAAGCTTTCTTT
CDR3aa: CASSPIHLNTEAFF
v_gene: TRBV28
abundance: -
j_gene: TRBJ1-1
d_gene: -

CDR3nt: TGTGCCAGCAGTTCAGGATACGAGCAGTACTTC
CDR3aa: CASSSGYEQYF
v_gene: TRBV5-8
abundance: -
j_gene: TRBJ2-7
d_gene: -

CDR3nt: TGCGCCAGCAGCTTGGCGTCTAGCGGGGGGGAGATCTCCTACGAGCAGTACTTC
CDR3aa: CASSLASSGGEISYEQYF
v_gene: TRBV5-1
abundance: -
j_gene: TRBJ2-7
d_gene: TRBD2